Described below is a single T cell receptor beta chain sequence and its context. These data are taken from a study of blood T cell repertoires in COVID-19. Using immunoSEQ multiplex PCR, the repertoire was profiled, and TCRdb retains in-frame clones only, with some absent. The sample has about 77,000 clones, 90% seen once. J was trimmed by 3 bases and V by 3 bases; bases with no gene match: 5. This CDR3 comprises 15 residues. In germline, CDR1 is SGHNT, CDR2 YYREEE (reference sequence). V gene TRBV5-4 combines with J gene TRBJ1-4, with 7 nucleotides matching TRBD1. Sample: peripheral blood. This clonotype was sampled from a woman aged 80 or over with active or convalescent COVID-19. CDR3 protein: CASSSRTGANEKLFF. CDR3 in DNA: TGTGCCAGCAGCTCCAGGACAGGCGCTAATGAAAAACTGTTTTTT.